This TCR beta chain was retrieved from a study of beta chain features in type 1 diabetes. Overall study results and limits: Possible PCR preference for shorter templates applied equally to patients and controls.

This clone occurred a few times. Its specificity is unknown. Trimming took 2 bases from V and 6 from J, leaving 14 bases between them. CDR3 length equals 15 residues. CDR1 is MNHEY and CDR2 is SMNVEV in the germline V gene (reference sequence). The entirety of the isolated RNA underwent reverse transcription, so expressed TCRB transcripts were sequenced. Some clones are missing from TCRdb's copy, which holds only in-frame ones; the method was immunoSEQ multiplex PCR. In the table there are 450,000 to 600,000 clones, around 30% of which are singletons. One heparinised draw, averaging roughly 0.12 L, was taken per donor.

Sequencing used naive CD4+ T cells from blood. This TCR was sampled from a man younger than 35 in good health. This rearrangement joins TRBV27 to TRBJ2-1; possible D gene TRBD2, 5 bases. The chain's CDR3 is CASSLKASTINEQFF. In DNA form, the CDR3 reads TGTGCCAGCAGTTTAAAGGCTAGCACTATCAATGAGCAGTTCTTC.